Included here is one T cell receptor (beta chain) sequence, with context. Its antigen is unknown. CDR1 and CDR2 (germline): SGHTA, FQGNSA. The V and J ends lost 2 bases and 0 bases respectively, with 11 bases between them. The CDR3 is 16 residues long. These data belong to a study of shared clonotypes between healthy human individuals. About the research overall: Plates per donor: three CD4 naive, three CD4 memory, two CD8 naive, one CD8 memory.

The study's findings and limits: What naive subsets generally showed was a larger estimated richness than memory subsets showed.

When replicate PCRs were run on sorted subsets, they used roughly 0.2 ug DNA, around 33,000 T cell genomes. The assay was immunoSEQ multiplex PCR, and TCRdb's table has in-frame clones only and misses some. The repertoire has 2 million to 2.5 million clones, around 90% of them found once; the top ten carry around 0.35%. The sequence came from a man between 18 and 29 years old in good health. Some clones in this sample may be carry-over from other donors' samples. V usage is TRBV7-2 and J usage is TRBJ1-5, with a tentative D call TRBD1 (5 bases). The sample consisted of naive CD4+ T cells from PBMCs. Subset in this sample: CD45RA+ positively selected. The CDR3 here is CASSLKAGFSNQPQHF. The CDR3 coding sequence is TGTGCCAGCAGCTTAAAGGCAGGGTTTAGCAATCAGCCCCAGCATTTT. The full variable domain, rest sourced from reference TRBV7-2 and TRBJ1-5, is GAGVSQSPSNKVTEKGKDVELRCDPISGHTALYWYRQSLGQGLEFLIYFQGNSAPDKSGLPSDRFSAERTGGSVSTLTIQRTQQEDSAVYLCASSLKAGFSNQPQHFGDGTRLSIL.